This T cell receptor (beta chain) emerged from a study of T cells in Graves' hyperthyroidism and ophthalmopathy. Whole-study results and caveats: For ophthalmopathy, model prediction preceded onset by a median roughly 5.9 months.

Pregnant or lactating patients were excluded, as were those with uncontrolled infection or other autoimmune disease. The study based diagnoses on clinical symptoms, serum thyroxine and TRAb, thyroid ultrasound and orbital computed tomography. The TCR beta CDR3 regions underwent amplification using RNA transcripts as the source. TCR CDR3 regions were first amplified by RT-PCR with HTBI primers. Using its own MiXCR run on the multiplex PCR reads, TCRdb lists one record per CDR3 protein. The sample consists of hundreds of thousands of distinct CDR3 sequences, just under 20% of them appearing once. CDR1 is SGHDN, CDR2 FVKESK, per germline. V was pared by 0 bases and J by 2 bases, with 9 bases between. CDR3 size: 15 residues. This clonotype came up a few times. What it binds is unknown.

The TCR sequence derives from a man in his forties with Graves' ophthalmopathy. This chain connects TRBV14 to TRBJ2-3, with a possible D match to TRBD2 (5 bases). The sample comprised blood. CDR3: CASSQDERYTDTQYF. The CDR3 DNA is TGTGCCAGCAGCCAAGATGAGCGGTACACAGATACGCAGTATTTT.